This note documents a single T cell receptor (beta chain) sequence. What it binds is not known. Some clones are missing from TCRdb's copy, which holds only in-frame ones; the method was immunoSEQ multiplex PCR. The sample records about 50,000 clones, roughly 89% being singletons. These data are taken from a study of CD4+ T cells in melanoma. Study outcomes and limitations: CD8+ T cell, macrophage and B cell function reportedly correlated with neoantigen-specific CD4+ T cells. Diverse differentiation states were reported for melanoma neoantigen-specific CD4+ T cells.

Trimming shortened V by 1 base and J by 0 bases, and 12 bases separated the two germline ends. The germline V gene encodes CDR1 SGHTA and CDR2 FQGNSA. This CDR3 region has 16 residues. This TCR came from a human donor with melanoma. V is TRBV7-2 and J is TRBJ1-1; the D is unclear. Sequencing used peripheral blood. The CDR3 protein is CASSLGGPGLNTEAFF. The CDR3 DNA reads as TGTGCCAGCAGCTTAGGAGGGCCCGGGTTGAACACTGAAGCTTTCTTT.